The 19 T cell receptor beta chains given below trace back to one sample, sequenced in a study of blood T cell repertoires in COVID-19. Profiled with immunoSEQ multiplex PCR; TCRdb holds only in-frame clones, not every one. The data show roughly 200,000 clones, 90% seen once. Specimen: peripheral blood. Receptors were obtained from a man aged 50 or older with acute or convalescent COVID-19.

The V call is TRBV5-1, the J call TRBJ2-5, with unresolved D. The V end lost 2 bases, the J end lost 0 bases, and 8 bases lay between the germline ends. Germline V gene sequence: CDR1 SGHRS, CDR2 YFSETQ. The CDR3 spans 14 residues. This chain's CDR3 is CASSLQMYQETQYF. In DNA form, the CDR3 reads TGCGCCAGCAGCTTACAGATGTACCAAGAGACCCAGTACTTC. Full variable domain (outside the CDR3, taken from reference TRBV5-1 and TRBJ2-5): KAGVTQTPRYLIKTRGQQVTLSCSPISGHRSVSWYQQTPGQGLQFLFEYFSETQRNKGNFPGRFSGRQFSNSRSEMNVSTLELGDSALYLCASSLQMYQETQYFGPGTRLLVL.

The chain recombines TRBV7-9 with TRBJ2-3, with D perhaps TRBD1 (6 bases). Germline V gene data show CDR1 as SEHNR and CDR2 as FQNEAQ (reference sequence). Trimming removed 9 bases from V and 5 bases from J, with 12 bases in between. The length of the CDR3 is 12 residues. Here the CDR3 reads CASRQVGDTQYF. CDR3 DNA sequence: TGTGCCAGTCGACAGGTGGGAGATACGCAGTATTTT.

The V gene is TRBV5-1, the J gene TRBJ2-3; 10 nucleotides agree with TRBD2. This CDR3 comprises 17 residues. V dropped 0 bases and J dropped 3; count of bases not matched to a gene: 7. Germline-derived CDR1 and CDR2 are SGHRS and YFSETQ. The CDR3 sequence is CASSLGQASGGTDTQYF. The CDR3 bases are TGCGCCAGCAGCTTGGGTCAGGCTAGCGGGGGAACAGATACGCAGTATTTT.

The rearrangement links TRBV3-1 (or the pseudogene TRBV3-2) to TRBJ2-1; D is possibly TRBD1 (6 bases). Germline CDR1 LGHDT, CDR2 YNNKEL (reference sequence). V was pared by 1 base and J by 8 bases, with 12 bases between. This CDR3 is 14 amino acids long. Written as DNA, the CDR3 is TGTGCCAGCAGCCAAGCAGGGGTCCGCGATGAGCAGTTCTTC. Its translation is CASSQAGVRDEQFF.

V gene TRBV28 combines with J gene TRBJ2-7, with TRBD2 as a possible D gene (6 bases). The germline gives CDR1 MDHEN, CDR2 SYDVKM. This CDR3 has 15 amino acids. V was clipped by 7 bases and J by 1 base, with 17 bases between them. CDR3 loop: CASNLAGPPSYEQYF. CDR3 bases: TGTGCCAGCAACCTCGCGGGACCCCCGTCCTACGAGCAGTACTTC. Filled out from reference TRBV28 and TRBJ2-7, the complete variable domain reads DVKVTQSSRYLVKRTGEKVFLECVQDMDHENMFWYRQDPGLGLRLIYFSYDVKMKEKGDIPEGYSVSREKKERFSLILESASTNQTSMYLCASNLAGPPSYEQYFGPGTRLTVT.

The chain combines TRBV28 with TRBJ1-6; perhaps TRBD1 as D (6 bases). The CDR3 consists of 15 residues. In germline, CDR1 is MDHEN, CDR2 SYDVKM. V lost 6 bases and J 8 bases, leaving 17 bases between the germline ends. The CDR3 spells CASRARGRGYSPLHF. The DNA of the CDR3 is TGTGCCAGCAGGGCGAGGGGGAGAGGTTATTCACCCCTCCACTTT.

This rearrangement joins TRBV5-4 to TRBJ1-4, with D hard to call. Germline V CDR1 and CDR2: SGHNT, YYREEE (reference sequence). V lost 4 bases, J lost 5 bases, and 9 bases lay in between. The CDR3 totals 13 residues. The CDR3 spells CASSPAGNEKLFF. The CDR3 bases are TGTGCCAGCAGCCCGGCAGGAAATGAAAAACTGTTTTTT.

This clone appeared once. This sequence joins TRBV9 and TRBJ2-5; 11 positions match TRBD1. The V segment lost 4 bases and the J segment 4 bases; nucleotides outside the gene matches: 9. In germline, CDR1 is SGDLS, CDR2 YYNGEE. The CDR3 spans 16 residues. The CDR3 loop is CASSNRDRGGGETQYF. CDR3 nucleotide sequence: TGTGCCAGCAGCAACCGGGACAGGGGGGGAGGAGAGACCCAGTACTTC.

In regard to this clone: Other DNA sequences in this sample translate to the same CDR3. The chain combines TRBV4-3 with TRBJ1-2; D is possibly TRBD1 (5 bases). Germline CDR1 reads LGHNA; CDR2 reads YSLEER. The CDR3 sequence is 15 residues long. V was trimmed by 4 bases and J by 4 bases, leaving 16 bases between them. The CDR3 bases are TGCGCCAGCAGCCCAGGGATTAGGGGAGGCTATGGCTACACCTTC. Translated: CASSPGIRGGYGYTF.

The gene calls are TRBV7-9 and TRBJ2-1, with 14 bases matching TRBD2. The CDR3 totals 17 residues. Unmatched junction bases numbered 10, after V lost 5 bases and J lost 7 bases. CDR1 and CDR2 (germline): SEHNR, FQNEAQ (reference sequence). CDR3 sequence: CASSPPGLAGVRNEQFF. The CDR3 DNA is TGTGCCAGCAGCCCACCGGGACTAGCGGGAGTGAGGAATGAGCAGTTCTTC.

This chain joins TRBV4-2 and TRBJ2-1; 8 bases are shared with TRBD2. CDR3 size: 17 residues. The V gene's germline CDR1 is LGHNA and CDR2 YNFKEQ. Germline trimming cut 3 bases from V and 0 bases from J; bases unmatched to any gene: 7. The chain's CDR3 is CASSHLLAGSSYNEQFF. For the CDR3, the DNA is TGTGCCAGCAGCCACCTTTTAGCGGGGAGCTCCTACAATGAGCAGTTCTTC.

The chain joins TRBV27 to TRBJ1-5; D is possibly TRBD1 (6 bases). This CDR3 has 14 residues. Looked up from germline, CDR1 is MNHEY and CDR2 is SMNVEV (reference sequence). V lost 5 bases to trimming and J lost 2 bases, with 10 bases between them. In DNA, the CDR3 is TGTGCCAGCAGTCCAAACAGGGGCAATCAGCCCCAGCATTTT. Translation gives CASSPNRGNQPQHF.

V usage is TRBV6-2 or TRBV6-3 and J usage is TRBJ2-6, with no clear D. The CDR3 loop spans 15 amino acids. V was cut by 2 bases and J by 4 bases, with 9 bases left in between. Germline CDR1 reads MNHEY; CDR2 reads SVGEGT. This CDR3 is CASSYTRSGANVLTF. CDR3 sequence (DNA): TGTGCCAGCAGTTACACCAGGTCAGGGGCCAACGTCCTGACTTTC.

J is TRBJ2-2 and V is TRBV27, with TRBD1 identical over 9 bases. Germline V gives CDR1 MNHEY, CDR2 SMNVEV (reference sequence). This CDR3 is 13 amino acids long. Unmatched junction bases numbered 1, after V lost 5 bases and J lost 6 bases. The CDR3, as DNA: TGTGCCAGCAGTGACAGGGGGGCCGGGGAGCTGTTTTTT. Protein: CASSDRGAGELFF.

This chain links TRBV6-2 or TRBV6-3 with TRBJ1-1; possible D gene TRBD1, 6 bases. Germline-derived CDR1 and CDR2 are MNHEY and SVGEGT. Trimming pared 0 bases from V and 0 bases from J, leaving 20 bases between. The CDR3 totals 19 residues. The CDR3 reads CASSYSISGDNILNTEAFF. In DNA form, the CDR3 reads TGTGCCAGCAGTTACTCGATCTCAGGGGACAACATTTTGAACACTGAAGCTTTCTTT.

The V call is TRBV19, the J call TRBJ1-1; D uncertain. With 3 bases removed from V and 1 base from J, the gap between germline ends came to 9 bases. CDR1 is LNHDA and CDR2 is SQIVND in the germline V gene (reference sequence). The CDR3 is 14 amino acids. The CDR3 nucleotides are TGTGCCAGTAGTATTAGTACGCAGAACACTGAAGCTTTCTTT. Its translation is CASSISTQNTEAFF.

The J gene is TRBJ1-1, the V gene TRBV29-1; tentatively, D is TRBD1 (6 bases). V lost 6 bases to trimming and J lost 0 bases, with 11 bases between them. Germline lookup yields CDR1 SQVTM and CDR2 ANQGSEA. This CDR3 spans 13 amino acids. The CDR3 DNA sequence: TGCAGCGTCACCGGGACACTGAACACTGAAGCTTTCTTT. Its translation: CSVTGTLNTEAFF.

In this sample, this clone turned up a few times. The V call is TRBV7-9, the J call TRBJ2-7; no clear D. The CDR3 sequence is 12 residues long. CDR1 SEHNR and CDR2 FQNEAQ come from the germline V gene (reference sequence). Trimming removed 4 bases at V and 3 bases at J, with 7 bases between. The CDR3 DNA follows: TGTGCCAGCAGCTCCCTAGTCTACGAGCAGTACTTC. It specifies CASSSLVYEQYF.

V is TRBV28 and J is TRBJ2-2; TRBD1 aligns across 7 bases. V shed 8 bases and J 4 bases; nucleotides not matched to a gene: 4. This CDR3 has 13 residues. Germline CDR1 is MDHEN and CDR2 is SYDVKM. CDR3 protein: CASRPGGTGELFF. The CDR3 nucleotides read TGTGCCAGCCGACCAGGGGGCACCGGGGAGCTGTTTTTT. The whole variable domain, filled in from reference TRBV28 and TRBJ2-2, reads DVKVTQSSRYLVKRTGEKVFLECVQDMDHENMFWYRQDPGLGLRLIYFSYDVKMKEKGDIPEGYSVSREKKERFSLILESASTNQTSMYLCASRPGGTGELFFGEGSRLTVL.